This T cell receptor beta chain was captured in a study of blood T cell repertoires in COVID-19. Study at large: The origin of the acute and convalescent COVID-19 samples was the United States, Italy and Spain. The cDNA or gDNA used as material had been derived from T cells, B-cell-depleted T cells, or PBMCs.

The length of the CDR3 is 14 residues. With 3 bases clipped from V and 7 bases from J, the junction kept 3 bases outside the gene matches. Germline values: CDR1 MNHNY, CDR2 SVGAGI (reference sequence). As processed by the authors: Counts of nucleated cells, estimated from reference gene primer amplification, were obtained. The table came from immunoSEQ multiplex PCR; TCRdb's copy has only in-frame clones and leaves some out. That table supplies the V and J calls and clone size; D and trimming were determined from the DNA. The top ten hold roughly 8.2% of the sample, which has around 140,000 clones, around 81% seen once.

This rearrangement joins TRBV6-6 to TRBJ1-5; 10 positions match TRBD1. Input material: peripheral blood. The source is a human donor in a cohort sampled during active COVID-19. The DNA of the CDR3 is TGTGCCAGCAGTTATGGGGACAGGGGCCAGCCCCAGCATTTT. It codes for CASSYGDRGQPQHF.